Included here is one T cell receptor beta chain sequence, with context. There is no known antigen for this receptor. No much larger clone exists at a distance of one base, and base qualities are not known. This sample was taken from a study of shared clonotypes between healthy human individuals (dated by TCRdb to about 2020). Study-wide context: The cohort comprised a couple of women and a few men aged 18 to 49 years. For each donor, CD4 naive and CD4 memory were each given three plates, CD8 naive was given two plates, and CD8 memory was given one plate. To increase sequencing depth and limit assay-specific biases, different laboratories used diverse techniques to prepare libraries and sequence TCR repertoires. Each donor's leukapheresis produced roughly between roughly 0.94 and 9.5 billion PBMCs. Blood TCR repertoires of five healthy adults were deeply sequenced to estimate repertoire size and the extent of clonotype sharing between individuals. The full study reports these points: Compared with non-shared clonotypes, the clonotypes found in all four sorted-subset donors had higher generation probabilities. Incomplete sequencing was indicated by rarefaction of sorted-subset datasets, despite the large sequencing depth. Naive subsets generally had larger estimated clonotype richness than memory subsets did. When several donors were compared, the shared fraction of clonotypes was about 5% for naive CD4, less than 4% for naive CD8, 2.3% for memory CD4, and under 0.5% for memory CD8. Only blood was sampled, and tissue TCR repertoires likely differ from those in blood. Based on pairwise subsampling, the degree of clonotype sharing among donors was expected to be affected by sequencing depth. The small number of donors limited the genetic and exposure-history diversity represented.

Using the deep immunoSEQ assay, TCR CDR3 regions were amplified from genomic DNA by multiplex PCR. Genomic DNA extracted from each cell subset was distributed evenly over all wells of several immunoSEQ 96-well plates, and each plate served as one replicate. For sorted subsets, 150 to 250 ng of genomic DNA, equivalent to some 33,000 T cell genomes, went into each replicate PCR. Purified libraries were quantified with a Qubit 3.0 fluorometer, sized on a Bioanalyzer 2100, and re-quantified with the KAPA Library Quantification kit. Each immunoSEQ 96-well plate was sequenced on its own single-read 150-cycle Illumina NextSeq 550 flow cell. Per the authors' processing: Because the immunoSEQ output held only junctional sequences and lacked quality scores, the filtering could not match the filtering applied to full-length reads. Sequences were annotated with PyIR, a Python wrapper for IgBLAST v1.9, and V/J genes and CDR3 were assigned using IMGT germline references. Any read was removed if the V/J assignment was weak (E-value above 1e-6), the CDR3 was missing, or the read contained stop codons, out-of-frame junctions, or ambiguous translated residues. V3J clonotypes were defined as sequences sharing the same inferred V gene, J gene, and CDR3 amino acid sequence. Percentage overlap between repertoires was computed as shared unique clonotypes divided by the size of the smaller repertoire. Repertoire richness was assessed with RTK rarefaction, the Chao1 estimator, and Recon v2.1 estimates of unobserved clonotypes. Generation probabilities for all TCRbeta clonotypes obtained by the gDNA method from a handful of donors were computed using OLGA. TCRdb stores this immuneACCESS table with in-frame sequences only. Part of the clones is absent; in the studies checked, under half of the shortfall reflects unresolved V genes, and no reason is known for the rest. V, J and clone size derive from that table, while D and trimming were established from the DNA sequence. This sample lists 550,000 to 850,000 clones; approximately 79% were detected once. Of the sample, about 1.8% is held by the ten largest clones.

Donors were healthy HIV-negative adults with no recently reported acute infections or vaccinations. All donors were Caucasian adults living in Nashville, Tennessee, USA. Magnetic negative selection was used to enrich CD4+ T cells, after which naive cells were positively selected on CD45RA and the negative fraction became the memory subset. Blood was obtained by leukapheresis, after which PBMCs were separated by Ficoll-Histopaque density gradient centrifugation and cryopreserved in liquid nitrogen vapor phase. Purity and quantity of every magnetically sorted T cell population were checked by analytical flow cytometry. From each sorted fraction, genomic DNA was isolated and quantified by UV absorbance on a Nanodrop 2000c. V is cut by 6 bases and J by 7 bases, and the space between the germline ends is 18 bases. The germline V gene (reference sequence) gives CDR1 as MNHEY and CDR2 as SMNVEV. From the cysteine through the phenylalanine, the CDR3 covers 14 amino acids. Solely the CDR3 DNA is kept, with 42 bases framed from the first base.

This chain is built from TRBV27 and TRBJ1-2; the D gene is possibly TRBD1, with 5 bases matching. The TCR was taken from a woman aged 25 to 39 in good health. The sequenced sample was memory CD4+ T cells sorted from blood. The cell subset or site label, as the study defines it: CD45RA-negative fraction. Here the CDR3 is given as CASSLQFEGPGYTF. In nucleotide form, the sequence is TGTGCCAGCAGCTTACAGTTTGAGGGGCCTGGCTACACCTTC.